This T cell receptor beta chain was captured by sequencing in a study of T cells expressing NK-cell markers. From the 5' RACE reads, TCRdb lists one entry per CDR3 protein and no DNA. This table holds about 380,000 distinct CDR3 sequences. The germline CDR1 and CDR2 sequences are MNHEY and SMNVEV (reference sequence). The CDR3 consists of 15 residues. V usage is TRBV27 and J usage is TRBJ1-5. Sequencing was carried out using blood T cells: a sorted CD56 or NKG2C T cell subset, CD4+ or CD8+ T cells, or bulk PBMC T cells (not recorded which). This sequence originates from a man aged 18-69 years in good health. This CDR3 is CASSFRGGGYQPQHF.